Shown below are 2 T cell receptor beta chains from a single sample sequenced in a study of tumor and adjacent non-tumor tissue in lung cancer. The library came from three nested PCR rounds adapted from ARM-PCR protocols. TCRdb re-derived calls from the multiplex PCR reads in MiXCR, one entry per CDR3 protein. The profile shows tens of thousands of distinct CDR3 sequences, around 77% of them singletons. No cell sorting was done before RNA was extracted from the tissue. Specimen: lung tumor tissue. The receptors come from a woman in her forties or fifties with non-small cell lung cancer.

This clonotype was counted a single time. This clone may be a read error of a much larger clone one base away. The rearrangement uses TRBV14 and TRBJ2-5; D is ambiguous. The germline gives CDR1 SGHDN, CDR2 FVKESK. The V and J ends lost 2 bases and 2 bases respectively, with 9 bases between them. The CDR3 covers 14 residues. The CDR3 DNA follows: TGTGCCAGCAGCCAAACCGAACGACAAGAGACCCAGTACTTC. Its protein is CASSQTERQETQYF.

Turning to this clonotype: A read error may produce the germline difference seen at one junction end. The chain recombines TRBV28 with TRBJ1-5; a weak D match, TRBD1 (6 bases). Germline assignment: CDR1 MDHEN and CDR2 SYDVKM. The length of the CDR3 is 16 residues. The chain's CDR3 is CANSLGVGGRIQPQHF. CDR3 nucleotide sequence: TGTGCCAACAGTTTAGGGGTGGGGGGGCGTATCCAGCCCCAGCATTTT.